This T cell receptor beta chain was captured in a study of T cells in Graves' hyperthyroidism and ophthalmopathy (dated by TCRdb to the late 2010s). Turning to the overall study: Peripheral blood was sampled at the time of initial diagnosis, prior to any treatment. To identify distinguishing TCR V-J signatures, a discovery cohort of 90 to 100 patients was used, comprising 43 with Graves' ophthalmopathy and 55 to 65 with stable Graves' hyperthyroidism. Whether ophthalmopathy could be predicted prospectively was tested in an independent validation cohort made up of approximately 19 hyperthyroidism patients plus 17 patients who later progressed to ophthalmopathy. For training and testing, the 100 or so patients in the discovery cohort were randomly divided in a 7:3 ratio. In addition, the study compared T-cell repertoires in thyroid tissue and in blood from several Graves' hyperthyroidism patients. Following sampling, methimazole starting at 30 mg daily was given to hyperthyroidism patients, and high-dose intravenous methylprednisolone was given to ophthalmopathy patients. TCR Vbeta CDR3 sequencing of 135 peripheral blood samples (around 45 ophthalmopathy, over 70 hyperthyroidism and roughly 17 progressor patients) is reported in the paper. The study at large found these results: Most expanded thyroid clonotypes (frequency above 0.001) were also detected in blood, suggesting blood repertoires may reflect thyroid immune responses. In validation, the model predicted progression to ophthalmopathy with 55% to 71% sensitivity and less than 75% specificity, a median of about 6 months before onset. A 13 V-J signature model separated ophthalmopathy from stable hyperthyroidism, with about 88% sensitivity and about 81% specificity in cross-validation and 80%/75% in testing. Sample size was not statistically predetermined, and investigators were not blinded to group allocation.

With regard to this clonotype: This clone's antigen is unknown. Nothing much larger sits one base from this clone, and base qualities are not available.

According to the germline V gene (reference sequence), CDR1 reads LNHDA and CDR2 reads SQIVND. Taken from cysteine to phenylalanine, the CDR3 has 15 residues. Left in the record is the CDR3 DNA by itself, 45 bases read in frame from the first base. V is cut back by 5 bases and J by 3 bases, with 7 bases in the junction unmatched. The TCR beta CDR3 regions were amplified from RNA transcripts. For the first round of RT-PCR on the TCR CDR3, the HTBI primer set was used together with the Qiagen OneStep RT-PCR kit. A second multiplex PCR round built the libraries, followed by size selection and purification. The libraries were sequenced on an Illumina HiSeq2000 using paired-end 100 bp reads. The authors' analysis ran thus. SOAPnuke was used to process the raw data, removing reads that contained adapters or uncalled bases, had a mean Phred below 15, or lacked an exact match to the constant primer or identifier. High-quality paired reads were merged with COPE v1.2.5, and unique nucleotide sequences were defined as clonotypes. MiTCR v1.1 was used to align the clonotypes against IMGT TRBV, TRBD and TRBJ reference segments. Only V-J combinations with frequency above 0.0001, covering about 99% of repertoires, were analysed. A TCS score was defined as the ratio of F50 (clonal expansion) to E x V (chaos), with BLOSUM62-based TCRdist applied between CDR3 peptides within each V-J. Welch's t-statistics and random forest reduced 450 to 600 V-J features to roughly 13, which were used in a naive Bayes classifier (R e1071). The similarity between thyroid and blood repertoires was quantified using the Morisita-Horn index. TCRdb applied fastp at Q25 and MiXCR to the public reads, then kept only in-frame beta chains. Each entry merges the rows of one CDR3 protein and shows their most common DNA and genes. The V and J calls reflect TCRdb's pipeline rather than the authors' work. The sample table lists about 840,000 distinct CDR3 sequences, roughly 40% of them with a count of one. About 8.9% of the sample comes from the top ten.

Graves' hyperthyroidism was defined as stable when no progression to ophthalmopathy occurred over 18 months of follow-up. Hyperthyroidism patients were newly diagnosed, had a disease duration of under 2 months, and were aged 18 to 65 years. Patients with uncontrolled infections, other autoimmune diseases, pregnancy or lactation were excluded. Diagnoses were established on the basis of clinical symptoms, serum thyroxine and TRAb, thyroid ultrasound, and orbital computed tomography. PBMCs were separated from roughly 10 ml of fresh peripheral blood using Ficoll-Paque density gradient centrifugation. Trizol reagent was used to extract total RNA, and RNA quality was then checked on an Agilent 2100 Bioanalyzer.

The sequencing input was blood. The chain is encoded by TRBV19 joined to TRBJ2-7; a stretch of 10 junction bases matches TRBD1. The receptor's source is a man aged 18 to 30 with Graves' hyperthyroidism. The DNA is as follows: TGTGCCAGTAGTCCCCCGGGACAGGGGCTCTACGAGCAGTACTTC. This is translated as CASSPPGQGLYEQYF.